The 11 T cell receptor beta chains below were found in one sample sequenced in a study of T cells expressing NK-cell markers. TCRdb reprocessed the 5' RACE reads and stores each CDR3 protein as one record, lacking DNA. This repertoire includes a few hundred thousand distinct CDR3 sequences. What was sequenced was blood T cells: a sorted CD56 or NKG2C T cell subset, CD4+ or CD8+ T cells, or bulk PBMC T cells (not recorded which). These receptors were collected from a man aged 18-70 years in good health.

V usage is TRBV20-1 and J usage is TRBJ2-7; TCRdb's D call, TRBD2, is unchecked because there is no DNA. The germline V gene encodes CDR1 DFQATT and CDR2 SNEGSKA (reference sequence). This CDR3 region has 15 residues. CDR3 protein: CSAISGGAGSNEQYF.

CDR3: CAVKGRIYEQYF. The rearrangement uses TRBV28 and TRBJ2-7; lacking DNA, the TRBD2 call made by TCRdb goes unchecked. This CDR3 has 12 amino acids. The germline V gene encodes CDR1 MDHEN and CDR2 SYDVKM.

The rearrangement uses TRBV27 and TRBJ2-1. Germline loops: CDR1 MNHEY, CDR2 SMNVEV (reference sequence). This CDR3 is 14 amino acids long. CDR3 region: CASSFQVKFYEQFF.

The genes are TRBV7-2 and TRBJ2-7; TCRdb gives TRBD2 as the D gene, but with no DNA this cannot be confirmed. Germline V gives CDR1 SGHTA, CDR2 FQGNSA. This CDR3 is built from 19 residues. CDR3 loop: CASSSPPGLAGGIIYEQYF.

J is TRBJ2-4 and V is TRBV12-3 or TRBV12-4. This CDR3 is 15 amino acids long. The CDR3 sequence is CASSTKGVAKNIQYF.

The chain uses TRBV12-3 or TRBV12-4 and TRBJ1-2. CDR3 length equals 15 residues. CDR3 sequence reads: CASSLIQASSYGYTF.

The chain joins TRBV7-3 to TRBJ2-6. The CDR3 runs to 14 residues. CDR1 and CDR2 from the germline V gene are SGHTA and FQGTGA. CDR3 in amino acids: CASSLRSGANVLTF.

V is TRBV27 and J is TRBJ2-1; TCRdb returns TRBD2, unconfirmable since there is no DNA. Germline loops: CDR1 MNHEY, CDR2 SMNVEV (reference sequence). CDR3 size: 14 residues. CDR3 region: CASSSLWVYNEQFF.

The rearrangement uses TRBV11-2 and TRBJ2-3. The CDR3 runs 17 residues. From germline, CDR1 is SGHAT and CDR2 FQNNGV. CDR3 protein: CASSLDVASYKSDTQYF.

This sequence joins TRBV9 and TRBJ1-2. Germline assignment: CDR1 SGDLS and CDR2 YYNGEE. The length of the CDR3 is 14 residues. The CDR3 sequence is CASSARGLRDGYTF.

The genes are TRBV5-6 and TRBJ2-7; TCRdb picks TRBD1, but there is no DNA to check that call. Per germline, CDR1 SGHDT and CDR2 YYEEEE. CDR3 size: 13 residues. The CDR3: CASSLRGSREQYF.